This T cell receptor (beta chain) was identified during a study of blood T cell repertoires in COVID-19. Participant-given clinical history determined each cohort assignment. Two negative PCRs, clearance, or symptom resolution were required of recovered Cohort 3 donors. Germline CDR1 reads LGHNA; CDR2 reads YSLEER. The CDR3 extends over 13 amino acids. V was cut by 5 bases and J by 6 bases, with 13 bases left in between. Using immunoSEQ multiplex PCR, the repertoire was profiled, and TCRdb retains in-frame clones only, with some absent. The sample has 200,000 to 250,000 clones, 70% to 90% seen once. The sequenced material came from PBMCs or T cells enriched from blood (not recorded which). The chain links TRBV4-3 to TRBJ1-2; D gene ambiguous. The TCR originated in a young man who had recovered from COVID-19. In DNA form, the CDR3 reads TGCGCCAGCAGCAGGGTTATCGGGGATGGCTACACCTTC. Translating it yields CASSRVIGDGYTF.